The next 27 T cell receptor beta chains were all read from a single sample in a study of blood T cell repertoires in COVID-19. Measured with immunoSEQ multiplex PCR; TCRdb has only the in-frame clones, and not every one. The sample yields fewer than 400,000 clones, more than 85% seen once. The sample taken for sequencing was PBMCs or T cells enriched from blood (not recorded which). These TCRs come from a woman aged 25 to 39 who had recovered from COVID-19.

The rearrangement uses TRBV19 and TRBJ1-1, with D perhaps matching TRBD1 (6 bases). V dropped 5 bases and J dropped 3 bases, with 19 bases sitting between them. The germline CDR1 and CDR2 sequences are LNHDA and SQIVND (reference sequence). The CDR3 has 16 amino acids. The CDR3 DNA follows: TGTGCCAGTAGTGCCCGGACAGACGAAGCCTACACTGAAGCTTTCTTT. Protein sequence: CASSARTDEAYTEAFF.

As to this clone: A read error may account for a junction end that differs from germline. The gene calls are TRBV19 and TRBJ1-3, with D unresolved. This CDR3 has 11 residues. Germline V CDR1 and CDR2: LNHDA, SQIVND (reference sequence). The CDR3 nucleotides are TGTGCCAGCATCAGAGGAAGCACCATATATTTT. Translated: CASIRGSTIYF. The full variable domain, its missing parts supplied by reference TRBV19 and TRBJ1-3, is DGGITQSPKYLFRKEGQNVTLSCEQNLNHDAMYWYRQDPGQGLRLIYYSQIVNDFQKGDIAEGYSVSREKKESFPLTVTSAQKNPTAFYLCASIRGSTIYFGEGSWLTVV.

The chain is built from TRBV6-4 and TRBJ2-1; the match to TRBD2 covers 10 bases. V was clipped by 3 bases and J by 12 bases; unmatched bases: 8. Germline CDR1 reads MRHNA; CDR2 reads SNTAGT. This CDR3 is built from 14 residues. As DNA, the CDR3 is TGTGCCAGCAGTGAAAGCGGGAGGGGGGTCAGGCAGTTCTTC. It encodes CASSESGRGVRQFF.

This chain joins TRBV7-2 and TRBJ1-5; D uncertain. V lost 2 bases and J 6 bases, leaving 8 bases between the germline ends. CDR3 size: 13 residues. Per the germline V gene, CDR1 is SGHTA and CDR2 is FQGNSA. CDR3 sequence (DNA): TGTGCCAGCAGCTTAAGAGGAGCTCAGCCCCAGCATTTT. This translates into CASSLRGAQPQHF. Complete variable domain (other parts from reference TRBV7-2 and TRBJ1-5): GAGVSQSPSNKVTEKGKDVELRCDPISGHTALYWYRQSLGQGLEFLIYFQGNSAPDKSGLPSDRFSAERTGGSVSTLTIQRTQQEDSAVYLCASSLRGAQPQHFGDGTRLSIL.

This clone was seen just once. The J gene is TRBJ2-6, the V gene TRBV11-2; TRBD2 matches at 7 bases. The trim removed 7 bases at V and 2 bases at J, leaving 5 bases unmatched. This CDR3 is 15 amino acids long. Germline CDR1 SGHAT, CDR2 FQNNGV. This CDR3 reads CASTPGGAGANVLTF. CDR3 DNA: TGTGCCAGCACCCCTGGGGGGGCTGGGGCCAACGTCCTGACTTTC.

The chain combines TRBV6-4 with TRBJ1-4; the match to TRBD1 covers 7 bases. V lost 0 bases and J lost 0; bases outside the gene matches: 7. Germline assignment: CDR1 MRHNA and CDR2 SNTAGT. The CDR3 has 18 amino acids. CDR3 region: CASSDSGRGYATNEKLFF. For the CDR3, the DNA is TGTGCCAGCAGTGACTCAGGCAGGGGGTATGCAACTAATGAAAAACTGTTTTTT.

The rearrangement links TRBV20-1 to TRBJ1-1; D is possibly TRBD1 (5 bases). Germline V CDR1 and CDR2: DFQATT, SNEGSKA (reference sequence). There are 11 residues in the CDR3. With 2 bases removed from V and 8 bases from J, the gap between germline ends came to 9 bases. The CDR3 DNA reads TGCAGTGCTAGACGGGGGGGAGAAGCTTTCTTT. It translates to CSARRGGEAFF.

The J gene is TRBJ1-3, the V gene TRBV28; the match to TRBD1 covers 7 bases. Germline CDR1 is MDHEN and CDR2 is SYDVKM. The CDR3 consists of 14 residues. V was clipped by 6 bases and J by 7 bases; unmatched bases: 9. CDR3 sequence: CASSPFRGPNTIYF. The CDR3 DNA sequence: TGTGCCAGCAGCCCGTTTAGGGGGCCGAACACCATATATTTT.

V and J are TRBV19 and TRBJ1-2; 8 nucleotides align to TRBD1. CDR1 and CDR2 (germline): LNHDA, SQIVND (reference sequence). The CDR3 is 13 residues long. Losses at the gene ends were 9 bases for V and 3 bases for J; bases not matched to a gene: 6. CDR3 nucleotide sequence: TGTGCCAGCGTCGGACAGGGTGACTATGGCTACACCTTC. This encodes CASVGQGDYGYTF. The full variable domain, completed using reference TRBV19 and TRBJ1-2, is DGGITQSPKYLFRKEGQNVTLSCEQNLNHDAMYWYRQDPGQGLRLIYYSQIVNDFQKGDIAEGYSVSREKKESFPLTVTSAQKNPTAFYLCASVGQGDYGYTFGSGTRLTVV.

This chain uses TRBV5-5 with TRBJ2-3; D perhaps matches TRBD2 (6 bases). This CDR3 has 14 amino acids. Deletions cut 0 bases from V and 3 bases from J, with 8 bases between. Germline V gives CDR1 SGHKS, CDR2 YYEKEE (reference sequence). CDR3 DNA sequence: TGTGCCAGCAGCTTGGGAGGGACTACAGATACGCAGTATTTT. It codes for CASSLGGTTDTQYF.

This chain connects TRBV28 to TRBJ1-5; the D is unclear. Per germline, CDR1 MDHEN and CDR2 SYDVKM. Between the trimmed V and J ends, which lost 8 bases and 5 bases, there was a span of 16 bases. CDR3 length: 14 amino acids. Here the CDR3 DNA reads TGTGCCAGCTCGGGTTTTAAGGTCGATCAGCCCCAGCATTTT. Translation: CASSGFKVDQPQHF. Complete variable domain (other parts from reference TRBV28 and TRBJ1-5): DVKVTQSSRYLVKRTGEKVFLECVQDMDHENMFWYRQDPGLGLRLIYFSYDVKMKEKGDIPEGYSVSREKKERFSLILESASTNQTSMYLCASSGFKVDQPQHFGDGTRLSIL.

This clone was seen a handful of times. This sequence joins TRBV7-9 and TRBJ1-1; perhaps TRBD1 as D (6 bases). CDR3 length: 15 residues. The V and J ends lost 5 bases and 1 base respectively, with 14 bases between them. Germline V gene lookup returns CDR1 SEHNR and CDR2 FQNEAQ (reference sequence). The CDR3 loop is CASSLNTGKNTEAFF. The CDR3 DNA is TGTGCCAGCAGCCTAAATACAGGGAAGAACACTGAAGCTTTCTTT.

J is TRBJ2-7 and V is TRBV27, with D possibly TRBD1 on 6 matching bases. CDR3 size: 14 residues. CDR1 MNHEY and CDR2 SMNVEV come from the germline V gene (reference sequence). V was clipped by 4 bases and J by 0 bases, with 10 bases between them. CDR3: CASSSGVPSYEQYF. For the CDR3, the DNA is TGTGCCAGCAGTTCAGGGGTCCCCTCCTACGAGCAGTACTTC.

The V and J genes are TRBV9 and TRBJ2-5, with TRBD2 matching over 8 bases. The germline V gene encodes CDR1 SGDLS and CDR2 YYNGEE. The V gene end was trimmed by 1 base and the J gene end by 4 bases; junction bases not matched to a gene: 9. The CDR3 covers 16 residues. The CDR3 nucleotides are TGTGCCAGCAGCGTATCCGGGAGGGTAGTAGGAGAGACCCAGTACTTC. This codes for CASSVSGRVVGETQYF.

In this sample, this clone turned up once. The chain combines TRBV21-1 with TRBJ1-4; the table names TRBD1, a call not compared with the DNA. TRBV21-1 is an annotated pseudogene. The length of the CDR3 is 14 residues. Here the CDR3 DNA reads TGTGCCAGCACCCTGGGCACCCTAAATGAAAAACTGTTTTTT. Its translation: CASTLGTLNEKLFF.

The rearrangement uses TRBV19 and TRBJ1-5; TRBD1 matches 8 bases. V lost 4 bases, J lost 2 bases, and 7 bases stayed unmatched. The CDR3 sequence is 16 residues long. Germline V gives CDR1 LNHDA, CDR2 SQIVND (reference sequence). The CDR3 spells CASSSPGQGGNQPQHF. CDR3 DNA: TGTGCCAGTAGTAGCCCCGGACAGGGCGGCAATCAGCCCCAGCATTTT.

V usage is TRBV5-4 and J usage is TRBJ2-6; unclear D gene. Trimming removed 4 bases at V and 1 base at J, with 3 bases between. This CDR3 has 13 residues. Germline loops: CDR1 SGHNT, CDR2 YYREEE (reference sequence). The DNA of the CDR3 is TGTGCCAGCAGCCTATCTGGGGCCAACGTCCTGACTTTC. This sequence encodes CASSLSGANVLTF.

The rearrangement uses TRBV4-1 and TRBJ2-2; 11 bases fit TRBD2. This CDR3 spans 17 amino acids. The V segment lost 6 bases and the J segment 2 bases; nucleotides outside the gene matches: 8. Germline CDR1 MGHRA, CDR2 YSYEKL. CDR3 sequence: CASRPSLAGGNTGELFF. For the CDR3, the DNA is TGCGCCAGCAGACCCTCCCTAGCGGGGGGTAACACCGGGGAGCTGTTTTTT.

The CDR3 sequence is CATSRGRVSGTDTQYF. The CDR3 coding sequence is TGTGCCACCAGCAGAGGGAGGGTTTCGGGCACAGATACGCAGTATTTT. This chain connects TRBV15 to TRBJ2-3; D is perhaps TRBD2 (6 bases). The germline CDR1 and CDR2 sequences are LNHNV and YYDKDF (reference sequence). V shed 1 base and J shed 1 base, with 12 bases lying between them. There are 16 residues in the CDR3.

This chain joins TRBV7-3 and TRBJ2-1, with 8 bases identical to TRBD2. Per the germline V gene, CDR1 is SGHTA and CDR2 is FQGTGA. The trim removed 5 bases at V and 6 bases at J, leaving 6 bases unmatched. CDR3 length equals 14 residues. The CDR3 nucleotides read TGTGCCAGCAGCAGACTAGCGCACCCCAATGAGCAGTTCTTC. This sequence encodes CASSRLAHPNEQFF.

The chain couples TRBV7-2 to TRBJ2-6; TRBD1 agrees at 7 bases. The CDR3 contains 19 residues. The J segment lost 0 bases and the V segment lost 4 bases, leaving 12 bases of the junction unmatched. In germline, CDR1 is SGHTA, CDR2 FQGNSA. The CDR3 region is CASSSPTGEPRSGANVLTF. CDR3 coding DNA: TGTGCCAGCAGCTCGCCTACAGGGGAACCACGCTCTGGGGCCAACGTCCTGACTTTC.

The gene calls are TRBV28 and TRBJ1-2; D gene ambiguous. The germline V gene has CDR1 MDHEN and CDR2 SYDVKM. This CDR3 spans 12 amino acids. Trimming removed 7 bases from V and 8 bases from J, with 14 bases in between. The CDR3 bases are TGTGCCAGCAACACCGTCCAGAGGGGCTACACCTTC. This encodes CASNTVQRGYTF.

J is TRBJ2-5 and V is TRBV5-4; D not certain. The CDR3 has 12 amino acids. Looked up from germline, CDR1 is SGHNT and CDR2 is YYREEE (reference sequence). V shed 0 bases and J shed 7 bases, with 7 bases lying between them. CDR3 residues: CASSLASGTQYF. The DNA for the CDR3 is TGTGCCAGCAGCTTGGCATCAGGGACCCAGTACTTC.

This CDR3 reads CASSLWSPGGPASSGYTF. CDR3 DNA: TGTGCCAGCAGTCTTTGGTCCCCCGGGGGGCCCGCTTCCTCTGGCTACACCTTC. V is TRBV27 and J is TRBJ1-2; the D gene is possibly TRBD1 (6 bases). V was clipped by 5 bases and J by 7 bases, with 29 bases between them. From germline, CDR1 is MNHEY and CDR2 SMNVEV (reference sequence). This CDR3 is built from 18 residues.

Here the CDR3 DNA reads TGCAGCGTCGTAGGACAGGGGGTCGGCACTGAAGCTTTCTTT. As protein: CSVVGQGVGTEAFF. The V gene is TRBV29-1, the J gene TRBJ1-1; 10 bases fit TRBD1. Germline V gives CDR1 SQVTM, CDR2 ANQGSEA. The length of the CDR3 is 14 residues. V lost 6 bases, J lost 4 bases, and 8 bases stayed unmatched. Full variable domain (rest looked up from reference TRBV29-1 and TRBJ1-1): SAVISQKPSRDICQRGTSLTIQCQVDSQVTMMFWYRQQPGQSLTLIATANQGSEATYESGFVIDKFPISRPNLTFSTLTVSNMSPEDSSIYLCSVVGQGVGTEAFFGQGTRLTVV.

The chain is built from TRBV18 and TRBJ2-2; a possible D gene is TRBD2 (5 bases). This CDR3 contains 13 residues. Deletions cut 3 bases from V and 5 bases from J, with 7 bases between. Per germline, CDR1 KGHSH and CDR2 LQKENI. CDR3 amino acids: CASSPDSTGELFF. In nucleotides, the CDR3 is TGTGCCAGCTCACCGGACTCAACCGGGGAGCTGTTTTTT.

The J gene is TRBJ2-7, the V gene TRBV24-1; 11 bases align to TRBD1. The J segment lost 6 bases and the V segment lost 3 bases, leaving 6 bases of the junction unmatched. CDR1 KGHDR and CDR2 SFDVKD come from the germline V gene. The CDR3 runs 15 residues. The CDR3 region is CATSDAGQGAREQYF. DNA for the CDR3: TGTGCCACCAGTGATGCTGGACAGGGGGCGCGCGAGCAGTACTTC.